The next 17 T cell receptor beta chains were all read from a single sample in a study of patients and donors after allogeneic stem cell transplantation. Via MiXCR, TCRdb re-called the RT-PCR reads, giving one row per CDR3 protein. Here the sample spans 20,000 or so distinct CDR3 sequences, approximately 5% being singletons. Source material: blood, either unsorted or a sorted T cell fraction (not recorded which). The receptor source for this set is a human donor who was either an allogeneic HSCT recipient or a stem cell or donor lymphocyte infusion donor (not recorded which). It is not recorded whose cells these are; they may come from a transplant donor.

This clonotype has ten or more counts. The V call is TRBV15, the J call TRBJ2-7; 8 bases line up with TRBD2. The germline V gene has CDR1 LNHNV and CDR2 YYDKDF (reference sequence). CDR3 length: 18 amino acids. The J segment lost 0 bases and the V segment lost 1 base, leaving 11 bases of the junction unmatched. The CDR3 is CATSRGRYGGRSSYEQYF. The DNA for the CDR3 is TGTGCCACCAGCAGAGGGCGGTATGGCGGGAGGAGCTCCTACGAGCAGTACTTC.

In its sample, this clonotype was seen many times. The gene calls are TRBV7-9 and TRBJ1-2, with a tentative D call TRBD1 (5 bases). This CDR3 is 13 amino acids long. Germline V lookup: CDR1 SEHNR, CDR2 FQNEAQ (reference sequence). Trimming cost V 7 bases and J 8 bases, with 17 bases left between them. The CDR3 loop reads CASTQGWGAGYTF. CDR3 nucleotide sequence: TGTGCCAGCACCCAGGGTTGGGGCGCGGGCTACACCTTC. The variable domain in full, completed from reference TRBV7-9 and TRBJ1-2, reads DTGVSQNPRHKITKRGQNVTFRCDPISEHNRLYWYRQTLGQGPEFLTYFQNEAQLEKSRLLSDRFSAERPKGSFSTLEIQRTEQGDSAMYLCASTQGWGAGYTFGSGTRLTVV.

This clonotype was recorded many times. The CDR3, as DNA: TGTGCCACCAGTGATTCCGGGACAGGGAACTATGGCTACACCTTC. This gives the protein CATSDSGTGNYGYTF. The chain links TRBV24-1 to TRBJ1-2, with 9 bases lining up with TRBD1. This CDR3 contains 15 residues. Germline V gives CDR1 KGHDR, CDR2 SFDVKD. Unmatched junction bases numbered 2, after V lost 2 bases and J lost 2 bases.

This rearrangement joins TRBV2 to TRBJ2-2; D perhaps matches TRBD1 (5 bases). CDR1 is SNHLY, CDR2 FYNNEI, per germline. The CDR3 is made up of 13 amino acids. The V end was cut by 9 bases, the J end by 4 bases, with 12 bases between. The chain's CDR3 is CASGASGTGELFF. CDR3 in DNA: TGTGCCAGTGGGGCTTCGGGCACCGGGGAGCTGTTTTTT.

This clonotype was seen at least ten times. The chain links TRBV20-1 to TRBJ2-3; 9 bases align to TRBD2. The CDR3 extends over 15 amino acids. J gave up 2 bases and V 3 bases, and 6 bases lay outside the gene matches. Germline-derived CDR1 and CDR2 are DFQATT and SNEGSKA (reference sequence). The CDR3 loop is CSASPSGKTTDTQYF. The CDR3 DNA reads TGCAGTGCTAGTCCTAGCGGGAAAACCACAGATACGCAGTATTTT.

Many counts were recorded for this clonotype. The chain joins TRBV11-1 to TRBJ2-1, with TRBD2 matching 15 bases. The J segment lost 1 base and the V segment lost 5 bases, leaving 9 bases of the junction unmatched. The CDR3 contains 19 residues. In germline, CDR1 is SGHAT, CDR2 FQDESV (reference sequence). The CDR3 protein is CASSGSGTSGGRSYNEQFF. CDR3 in DNA: TGTGCCAGCAGCGGTTCCGGGACTAGCGGGGGGAGATCCTACAATGAGCAGTTCTTC.

This clonotype was detected only a few times. Being one base from a much bigger clone, this may be a read error. The chain recombines TRBV5-1 with TRBJ1-1, with D maybe TRBD1 (5 bases). The V end was cut by 0 bases, the J end by 0 bases, with 9 bases between. Germline V lookup: CDR1 SGHRS, CDR2 YFSETQ. CDR3 length: 15 amino acids. The CDR3 is CASSLGQFMNTEAFF. In DNA form, the CDR3 reads TGCGCCAGCAGCTTGGGACAGTTTATGAACACTGAAGCTTTCTTT.

This clonotype was observed at least ten times. The chain combines TRBV15 with TRBJ1-5, with 12 positions matching TRBD1. Germline CDR1 reads LNHNV; CDR2 reads YYDKDF (reference sequence). This CDR3 contains 16 residues. The V segment lost 0 bases and the J segment 6 bases; nucleotides outside the gene matches: 3. For the CDR3, the DNA is TGTGCCACCAGCAGAGATCGGGACAGGGGGCCTCAGCCCCAGCATTTT. Residues: CATSRDRDRGPQPQHF.

This clonotype was detected once. The V gene is TRBV5-4, the J gene TRBJ2-5; D might be TRBD1 (5 bases). This CDR3 is 15 amino acids long. Germline assignment: CDR1 SGHNT and CDR2 YYREEE (reference sequence). V lost 3 bases to trimming and J lost 3 bases, with 15 bases between them. The CDR3, as DNA: TGTGCCAGCAGCTCTGCAGGGTTGGGTAAAGAGACCCAGTACTTC. It specifies CASSSAGLGKETQYF.

There are many counts of this clonotype. The J gene is TRBJ1-1, the V gene TRBV7-9; possible D gene TRBD1, 5 bases. CDR3 length: 16 amino acids. V was cut by 2 bases and J by 4 bases, with 17 bases left in between. Per germline, CDR1 SEHNR and CDR2 FQNEAQ (reference sequence). Written as DNA, the CDR3 is TGTGCCAGCAGCTTACGCCTCGGGGGGTTGGGCACTGAAGCTTTCTTT. This gives the protein CASSLRLGGLGTEAFF. The full variable domain, in which reference TRBV7-9 and TRBJ1-1 provide the parts outside the CDR3, is DTGVSQNPRHKITKRGQNVTFRCDPISEHNRLYWYRQTLGQGPEFLTYFQNEAQLEKSRLLSDRFSAERPKGSFSTLEIQRTEQGDSAMYLCASSLRLGGLGTEAFFGQGTRLTVV.

This clonotype was recorded many times. The chain links TRBV5-6 to TRBJ2-1; D gene ambiguous. The CDR3 contains 15 residues. Trimming shortened V by 7 bases and J by 4 bases, and 18 bases separated the two germline ends. Per the germline V gene, CDR1 is SGHDT and CDR2 is YYEEEE. CDR3 protein: CASLDLGQIYNEQFF. DNA of the CDR3: TGTGCCAGCCTAGACCTCGGGCAGATATACAATGAGCAGTTCTTC.

This clonotype has a count of ten or more. The J gene is TRBJ1-5, the V gene TRBV7-8, with a possible D match to TRBD1 (5 bases). V shed 2 bases and J shed 0 bases, with 8 bases lying between them. Germline V gene lookup returns CDR1 SGHVS and CDR2 FQNEAQ. The CDR3 spans 15 residues. The CDR3 nucleotides are TGTGCCAGCAGCTTAACGACAGTTAGCAATCAGCCCCAGCATTTT. This gives the protein CASSLTTVSNQPQHF.

The V call is TRBV19, the J call TRBJ1-1; tentatively, D is TRBD1 (5 bases). Germline values: CDR1 LNHDA, CDR2 SQIVND (reference sequence). The CDR3 runs to 14 residues. V lost 5 bases and J lost 4, with 14 bases in between. This CDR3 is CASSPPPRGTEAFF. CDR3 DNA sequence: TGTGCCAGTAGTCCACCCCCGAGGGGCACTGAAGCTTTCTTT. Complete variable domain (other parts from reference TRBV19 and TRBJ1-1): DGGITQSPKYLFRKEGQNVTLSCEQNLNHDAMYWYRQDPGQGLRLIYYSQIVNDFQKGDIAEGYSVSREKKESFPLTVTSAQKNPTAFYLCASSPPPRGTEAFFGQGTRLTVV.

This sequence joins TRBV7-9 and TRBJ1-5, with 10 bases lining up with TRBD1. The V and J ends lost 5 bases and 2 bases, in that order; junction bases with no gene match: 6. CDR3 size: 16 residues. Germline loops: CDR1 SEHNR, CDR2 FQNEAQ (reference sequence). The DNA for the CDR3 is TGTGCCAGCAGCCCAGTGACAGGGGGCGGCAATCAGCCCCAGCATTTT. It specifies CASSPVTGGGNQPQHF.

This clonotype showed up just a few times. A junction boundary mismatches the germline segment, possibly from a read error. The chain links TRBV20-1 to TRBJ2-3; D is possibly TRBD2 (5 bases). The CDR3 runs 17 residues. Germline V gene lookup returns CDR1 DFQATT and CDR2 SNEGSKA (reference sequence). CDR3 in amino acids: CSARDWETQASTDTQCF. DNA of the CDR3: TGCAGTGCTAGAGATTGGGAGACCCAAGCTAGCACAGATACGCAGTGTTTT.

The chain employs TRBV7-9 and TRBJ1-4; possible D gene TRBD1, 5 bases. V was trimmed by 4 bases and J by 7 bases, leaving 13 bases between them. Germline V gene lookup returns CDR1 SEHNR and CDR2 FQNEAQ (reference sequence). The CDR3 totals 14 residues. CDR3 sequence: CASSSTRGVEKLFF. The CDR3 region has the DNA TGTGCCAGCAGCTCGACTAGGGGTGTTGAAAAACTGTTTTTT.

This clonotype was detected ten times or more. This CDR3 is CASSPGRETQYF. The DNA of the CDR3 is TGTGCCAGCAGCCCGGGTCGGGAGACCCAGTACTTC. The rearrangement joins TRBV28 to TRBJ2-5; D remains ambiguous. Germline assignment: CDR1 MDHEN and CDR2 SYDVKM. This CDR3 spans 12 amino acids. V dropped 6 bases and J dropped 5 bases, with 10 bases sitting between them. The full variable domain, in which reference TRBV28 and TRBJ2-5 provide the parts outside the CDR3, is DVKVTQSSRYLVKRTGEKVFLECVQDMDHENMFWYRQDPGLGLRLIYFSYDVKMKEKGDIPEGYSVSREKKERFSLILESASTNQTSMYLCASSPGRETQYFGPGTRLLVL.